These 22 T cell receptor beta chains came from one sample sequenced in a study of metastatic and nonmetastatic thyroid tumors. Thyroid surgery had not been preceded by any treatment in any patient. With MiXCR, TCRdb called clones anew from the PCR reads. Of about 93,000 clones in the sample, approximately 12% were seen once. The material sequenced was blood. All receptors come from a female donor with papillary thyroid cancer or a benign thyroid nodule (not recorded which). Some clones in this sample may be carry-over from other donors' samples.

This clone appeared many times. V usage is TRBV27 and J usage is TRBJ1-2; D remains unclear. CDR1 is MNHEY, CDR2 SMNVEV, per germline (reference sequence). CDR3 length: 14 amino acids. Trimming removed 8 bases at V and 1 base at J, with 14 bases between. The CDR3 region has the DNA TGTGCCAGCTCCCGGGCCAGATATAACTATGGCTACACCTTC. Translated: CASSRARYNYGYTF.

As for this clone: A much larger clone lies a single base off, so this may be a read error. The chain carries TRBV30 and TRBJ2-2, with D possibly matching TRBD1 (6 bases). The CDR3 spans 14 residues. Germline V gene sequence: CDR1 GTSNPN, CDR2 SVGIG (reference sequence). V lost 5 bases and J lost 6, with 16 bases in between. The CDR3 spells CAWGFTGTSGELFF. The DNA of the CDR3 is TGTGCCTGGGGATTTACCGGGACATCCGGGGAGCTGTTTTTT.

This clone was seen ten or more times. The CDR3 spells CATSGGNEQFF. The CDR3 coding sequence is TGTGCCACCAGCGGGGGGAATGAGCAGTTCTTC. The chain joins TRBV24-1 to TRBJ2-1; TRBD2 matches at 7 bases. Germline loops: CDR1 KGHDR, CDR2 SFDVKD. This CDR3 is built from 11 residues. J was trimmed by 7 bases and V by 7 bases; bases with no gene match: 0.

Of note for this clone: A much larger clone is a single base away; this may be a read error. The sample has other DNA sequences that encode this CDR3 too. This chain connects TRBV7-2 to TRBJ1-1, with D unresolved. Per germline, CDR1 SGHTA and CDR2 FQGNSA. This CDR3 has 13 residues. CDR3 residues: CASSSSLNTEAFF. The DNA of the CDR3 is TGTGCCAGCAGCTCATCATTGAACACTGAGGCTTTCTTT.

In the case of this clone: Other nucleotide sequences from this sample produce the same CDR3. The CDR3 here is CASSLGQGHNEQFF. CDR3 bases: TGTGCCAGCAGCTTAGGCCAGGGGCACAATGAGCAGTTCTTC. The V and J genes are TRBV7-3 and TRBJ2-1, with a weak D call TRBD1 (6 bases). Germline V gives CDR1 SGHTA, CDR2 FQGTGA. Trimming took off 2 bases at V and 5 bases at J, with 10 bases between the two ends. This CDR3 has 14 amino acids. Filled out from reference TRBV7-3 and TRBJ2-1, the complete variable domain reads GAGVSQTPSNKVTEKGKYVELRCDPISGHTALYWYRQSLGQGPEFLIYFQGTGAADDSGLPNDRFFAVRPEGSVSTLKIQRTERGDSAVYLCASSLGQGHNEQFFGPGTRLTVL.

Ten or more counts support this clone. This sequence joins TRBV9 and TRBJ1-1, with 8 bases matching TRBD1. V shed 2 bases and J 4 bases; nucleotides not matched to a gene: 4. CDR3 length: 14 amino acids. Germline CDR1 is SGDLS and CDR2 is YYNGEE. In DNA, the CDR3 is TGTGCCAGCAGCGTCACCGGACAGGGCACTGAAGCTTTCTTT. The encoded protein is CASSVTGQGTEAFF.

The sample holds many counts of this clone. The V call is TRBV19, the J call TRBJ1-1; 8 nucleotides line up with TRBD1. Germline CDR1 and CDR2: LNHDA and SQIVND (reference sequence). This CDR3 region has 15 residues. V lost 4 bases to trimming and J lost 5 bases; unmatched junction nucleotides: 9. The CDR3 reads CASSNLGQGRTEAFF. CDR3 DNA sequence: TGTGCCAGTAGTAACCTCGGACAGGGTAGGACTGAAGCTTTCTTT.

This clone has at least ten counts. The J gene is TRBJ1-2, the V gene TRBV28, with a tentative D call TRBD1 (5 bases). The CDR3 totals 15 residues. Germline CDR1 MDHEN, CDR2 SYDVKM. V was trimmed by 4 bases and J by 4 bases, leaving 16 bases between them. The CDR3 loop is CASSSSWDRAYGYTF. The CDR3, as DNA: TGTGCCAGCAGTTCCTCTTGGGACCGGGCCTATGGCTACACCTTC.

This clone was counted only a few times. The chain carries TRBV6-1 and TRBJ2-3; D gene uncertain. CDR1 and CDR2 (germline): MNHNS, SASEGT. The length of the CDR3 is 13 residues. V lost 2 bases, J lost 4 bases, and 7 bases lay in between. The CDR3 nucleotides read TGTGCCAGCAGTGAAATAACCGCAGATACGCAGTATTTT. Amino acids: CASSEITADTQYF.

The rearrangement joins TRBV3-1 to TRBJ2-2; D might be TRBD1 (6 bases). Trimming shortened V by 0 bases and J by 1 base, and 15 bases separated the two germline ends. CDR1 is LGHDT and CDR2 is YNNKEL in the germline V gene (reference sequence). The CDR3 is 18 amino acids. CDR3 sequence (DNA): TGTGCCAGCAGCCAAGATCAAAAATGGACAGTGAACACCGGGGAGCTGTTTTTT. This codes for CASSQDQKWTVNTGELFF.

This clone came up many times. The chain couples TRBV4-3 to TRBJ2-1, with D perhaps TRBD1 (6 bases). Germline V gene sequence: CDR1 LGHNA, CDR2 YSLEER. The V gene lost 5 bases and the J gene lost 6 bases, with 17 bases spanning the gap. CDR3 length: 15 amino acids. The CDR3 is CASSADSIGANEQFF. The CDR3, as DNA: TGCGCCAGCAGCGCGGACAGTATCGGTGCCAATGAGCAGTTCTTC.

This sequence joins TRBV11-2 and TRBJ2-1, with TRBD2 matching 14 bases. The CDR3 runs 15 residues. Germline-derived CDR1 and CDR2 are SGHAT and FQNNGV. The junction had 7 bases not matched to a gene; V was cut back by 5 bases and J by 10 bases. The CDR3 spells CASSPGLAGGNEQFF. CDR3 coding DNA: TGTGCCAGCAGCCCAGGACTAGCGGGAGGTAACGAGCAGTTCTTC.

This clone was detected ten times or more. J is TRBJ2-7 and V is TRBV20-1, with 8 bases fitting TRBD2. V lost 5 bases, J lost 6 bases, and 12 bases stayed unmatched. Germline CDR1 is DFQATT and CDR2 is SNEGSKA (reference sequence). CDR3 length: 14 residues. CDR3 sequence reads: CSAVTAGVIGEQYF. CDR3 bases: TGCAGTGCTGTGACAGCGGGAGTCATAGGCGAGCAGTACTTC.

This clone appeared many times. This rearrangement joins TRBV29-1 to TRBJ2-7; 9 bases are a match to TRBD1. Losses at the gene ends were 7 bases for V and 3 bases for J; bases not matched to a gene: 1. There are 11 residues in the CDR3. Germline loops: CDR1 SQVTM, CDR2 ANQGSEA. CDR3: CSGGQGYEQYF. CDR3 in DNA: TGCAGCGGGGGACAGGGCTACGAGCAGTACTTC.

This clone was counted ten times or more. The chain couples TRBV19 to TRBJ2-6; no reliable D call. The V end was cut by 5 bases, the J end by 0 bases, with 11 bases between. Germline values: CDR1 LNHDA, CDR2 SQIVND (reference sequence). This CDR3 has 16 amino acids. Here the CDR3 reads CASSAQSTSGANVLTF. As DNA, the CDR3 is TGTGCCAGTAGTGCACAGTCTACCTCTGGGGCCAACGTCCTGACTTTC. The full variable domain, in which reference TRBV19 and TRBJ2-6 provide the parts outside the CDR3, is DGGITQSPKYLFRKEGQNVTLSCEQNLNHDAMYWYRQDPGQGLRLIYYSQIVNDFQKGDIAEGYSVSREKKESFPLTVTSAQKNPTAFYLCASSAQSTSGANVLTFGAGSRLTVL.

This clone occurred a few times. This chain connects TRBV28 to TRBJ1-2; TRBD1 is a possible D gene (5 bases). The CDR3 contains 13 residues. Germline-derived CDR1 and CDR2 are MDHEN and SYDVKM. V gave up 2 bases and J gave up 2 bases, with 6 bases separating them. CDR3 amino acids: CASSLRGNYGYTF. The DNA of the CDR3 is TGTGCCAGCAGTTTACGGGGGAACTATGGCTACACCTTC.

This clone was counted between two and nine times. Since a much larger clone is just one base distant, this may be a read error. V usage is TRBV29-1 and J usage is TRBJ2-7; D may be TRBD2 (7 bases). CDR1 and CDR2 (germline): SQVTM, ANQGSEA. The CDR3 length is 12 residues. CDR3 in DNA: TGCAGGGTGGGGGGGGGCCCCTACGATCAGTACTTC. It encodes CRVGGGPYDQYF.

This sequence joins TRBV30 and TRBJ2-7; TRBD2 matches 11 bases. Per germline, CDR1 GTSNPN and CDR2 SVGIG (reference sequence). The V gene end was trimmed by 8 bases and the J gene end by 7 bases; junction bases not matched to a gene: 16. The CDR3 length is 15 residues. For the CDR3, the DNA is TGTGCCAGTAGTATAGGAGGCCTAGCGGGAGGAGAGCAGTACTTC. It yields the protein CASSIGGLAGGEQYF.

This clone occurred a few times. J is TRBJ2-7 and V is TRBV27; TRBD1 matches at 10 bases. There are 15 residues in the CDR3. CDR1 MNHEY and CDR2 SMNVEV come from the germline V gene (reference sequence). Losses at the gene ends were 5 bases for V and 2 bases for J; bases not matched to a gene: 6. The DNA for the CDR3 is TGTGCCAGCAGTAAAGGACAGGGGGTAACCTACGAGCAGTACTTC. Encoded protein: CASSKGQGVTYEQYF.

V usage is TRBV3-1 and J usage is TRBJ2-5; 14 nucleotides agree with TRBD2. The CDR3 is made up of 15 amino acids. In germline, CDR1 is LGHDT, CDR2 YNNKEL (reference sequence). With V trimmed by 11 bases and J by 4 bases, 9 bases remained unmatched. The CDR3 nucleotides are TGTGCCGGCATCCAAGGACTAGCGGGAGGAGAGACCCAGTACTTC. Translating it yields CAGIQGLAGGETQYF.

This chain joins TRBV28 and TRBJ2-6; weak D call: TRBD2 (6 bases). V was clipped by 7 bases and J by 3 bases, with 13 bases between them. Per germline, CDR1 MDHEN and CDR2 SYDVKM. CDR3 length equals 15 residues. As DNA, the CDR3 is TGTGCCAGCAACTTGGGGGGTGGTGGGGCCAACGTCCTGACTTTC. It is translated as CASNLGGGGANVLTF.

This clone appeared many times. This chain joins TRBV12-3 or TRBV12-4 and TRBJ2-3; D possibly matches TRBD1 or TRBD2 (6 bases each). The CDR3 has 15 residues. V was trimmed by 3 bases and J by 2 bases, leaving 12 bases between them. In DNA form, the CDR3 reads TGTGCCAGCAGTTTTCGCAGGGGACTCACAGATACGCAGTATTTT. Amino acid sequence: CASSFRRGLTDTQYF.